This T cell receptor beta chain was sequenced in a study of beta chain features in type 1 diabetes. Every isolated RNA sample was fully reverse transcribed, so sequencing captured expressed TCRB transcripts. Samples of naive, central memory and regulatory T cells yielded a mean of about 3.6 million reads. Clones were sequenced by immunoSEQ multiplex PCR, and TCRdb holds only the in-frame ones, with some missing. The top ten clones hold less than 0.85% of a sample with 130,000 or so clones, 9% to 10% of them seen once. CD45RO/CCR7/CD25/CD127/CD95/CD27 staining was used to isolate CD4+ naive, central memory, regulatory and stem cell-like memory cells by sorting. There are a few counts of this clone. No antigen is known for it. Regarding the study as a whole: The influence of HLA type on TCRB rearrangement stayed undetermined. For patients and controls alike, PCR might favor shorter templates to the same degree.

The trim removed 0 bases at V and 4 bases at J, leaving 13 bases unmatched. The CDR3 runs 19 residues. V gene TRBV23-1 combines with J gene TRBJ1-5, with 9 bases that match TRBD1. TRBV23-1 is labeled an ORF, and its function is uncertain. The TCR comes from a woman aged 40 to 50 in good health. The sequenced material came from central memory CD4+ T cells from blood. This CDR3 is CASSQSGPCDRGWNQPQHF. In DNA, the CDR3 is TGCGCCAGCAGTCAATCGGGACCGTGCGACAGGGGGTGGAATCAGCCCCAGCATTTT.